This is a list of T cell receptor beta chains from one sample in a study of shared clonotypes between healthy human individuals. Clones were sequenced by immunoSEQ multiplex PCR, and TCRdb holds only the in-frame ones, with some missing. The data show about 2.1 million clones, approximately 92% seen once. Sequencing was done on a sample of naive CD8+ T cells from PBMCs. These receptors were collected from a man between 18 and 35 years old in good health. Some clones in this sample may be carry-over from other donors' samples. Both conserved end residues are part of each CDR3. D genes are given only for firm matches. Clone size is given for some rows only: seen once, a few or many times, or a class if the clone is expanded.

TRBJ2-1	TRBD2	.	TRBV9	CASSVSGRGNEQFF	TGTGCCAGCAGCGTAAGCGGGAGGGGGAATGAGCAGTTCTTC
TRBJ2-5	.	.	TRBV30	CAWTHGHLGETQYF	TGTGCCTGGACTCACGGCCATTTGGGAGAGACCCAGTACTTC
TRBJ2-7	.	.	TRBV5-1	CASSLVGSNYEQYF	TGCGCCAGCAGCTTGGTAGGCAGCAACTACGAGCAGTACTTC
TRBJ2-4	.	.	TRBV7-9	CASSPGGGQLAKNIQYF	TGTGCCAGCAGCCCAGGGGGGGGGCAGCTAGCCAAAAACATTCAGTACTTC
TRBJ2-7	TRBD2	.	TRBV7-6	CASSLELAAHYEQYF	TGTGCCAGCAGCTTAGAACTAGCGGCACACTACGAGCAGTACTTC
TRBJ2-7	.	.	TRBV19	CASSGTVSYEQYF	TGTGCCAGCTCCGGGACGGTCTCCTACGAGCAGTACTTC
TRBJ1-1	TRBD1	.	TRBV19	CASSIDLRGFSAEAFF	TGTGCCAGTAGTATAGATCTCAGGGGGTTTAGCGCTGAAGCTTTCTTT
TRBJ2-5	TRBD2	once	TRBV28	CASSLGLAGGLKETQYF	TGTGCCAGCAGTTTAGGACTAGCGGGAGGGCTGAAAGAGACCCAGTACTTC
TRBJ2-1	.	.	TRBV7-9	CAGERLEYNEQFF	TGTGCCGGGGAGAGACTTGAATACAATGAGCAGTTCTTC
TRBJ2-7	TRBD2	.	TRBV27	CASSLLAGGLGQYF	TGTGCCAGCAGTTTATTGGCGGGAGGTTTAGGGCAGTACTTC
TRBJ2-7	TRBD2	.	TRBV18	CASSPEGGRGYEQYF	TGTGCCAGCTCACCGGAGGGCGGGAGAGGATACGAGCAGTACTTC
TRBJ2-1	.	.	TRBV29-1	CSVAISYNEQFF	TGCAGCGTTGCGATTTCCTACAATGAGCAGTTCTTC